This TCR beta chain was identified in a study of shared clonotypes between healthy human individuals. After removal of 5 bases from V and 2 bases from J, the junction contained 9 bases not matched to a gene. CDR3 length: 15 amino acids. Germline lookup yields CDR1 SGHVS and CDR2 FQNEAQ. TCRdb keeps only in-frame clones here, not all; method: immunoSEQ multiplex PCR. Found here are some 1.1 million clones, about 80% of them singletons; the top ten hold 0.89%. Comments on this clone: What it recognizes is unknown.

Findings and limits, study-wide: Of the naive CD4 clonotypes, roughly 5.5% were shared across a handful of donors. A generally larger estimated richness was seen in naive subsets than in memory subsets. Against clonotypes common to all four donors, non-shared ones had lower generation probabilities.

The specimen was memory CD4+ T cells from PBMCs. Subset given: CD45RA-negative fraction. This sequence joins TRBV7-8 and TRBJ2-7, with 7 bases lining up with TRBD1. The source is a man between 18 and 35 years old in good health. Some clones in this sample may be carry-over from other donors' samples. CDR3 sequence reads: CASSPSRDRPYEQYF. CDR3 coding DNA: TGTGCCAGCAGCCCCAGCCGGGACAGACCCTACGAGCAGTACTTC.